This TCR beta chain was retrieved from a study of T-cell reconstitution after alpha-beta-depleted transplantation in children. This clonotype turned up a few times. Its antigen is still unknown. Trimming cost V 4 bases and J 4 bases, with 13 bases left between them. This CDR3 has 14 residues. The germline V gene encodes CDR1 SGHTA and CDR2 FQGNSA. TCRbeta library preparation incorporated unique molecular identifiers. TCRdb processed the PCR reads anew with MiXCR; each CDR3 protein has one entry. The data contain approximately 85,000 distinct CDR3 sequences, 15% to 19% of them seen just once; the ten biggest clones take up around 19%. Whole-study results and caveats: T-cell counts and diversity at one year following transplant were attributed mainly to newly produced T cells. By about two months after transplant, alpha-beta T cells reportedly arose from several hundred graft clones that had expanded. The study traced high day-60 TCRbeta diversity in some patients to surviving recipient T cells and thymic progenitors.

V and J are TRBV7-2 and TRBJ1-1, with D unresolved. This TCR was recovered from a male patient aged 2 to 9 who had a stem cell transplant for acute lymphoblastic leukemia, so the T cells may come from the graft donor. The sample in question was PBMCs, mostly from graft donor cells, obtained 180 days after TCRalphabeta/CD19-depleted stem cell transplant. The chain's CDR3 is CASSSGPSGTEAFF. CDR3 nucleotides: TGTGCCAGCAGCTCAGGCCCTAGCGGCACTGAAGCTTTCTTT.